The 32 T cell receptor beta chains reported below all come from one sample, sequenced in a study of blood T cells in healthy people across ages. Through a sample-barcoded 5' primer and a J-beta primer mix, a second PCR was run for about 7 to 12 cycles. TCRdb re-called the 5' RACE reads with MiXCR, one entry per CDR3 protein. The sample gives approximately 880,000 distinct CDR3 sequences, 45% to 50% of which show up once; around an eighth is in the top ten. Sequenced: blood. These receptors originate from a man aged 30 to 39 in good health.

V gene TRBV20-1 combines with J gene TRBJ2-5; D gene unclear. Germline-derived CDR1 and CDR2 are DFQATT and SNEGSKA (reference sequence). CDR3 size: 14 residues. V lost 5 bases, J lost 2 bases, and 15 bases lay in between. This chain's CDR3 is CSARRVAAQETQYF. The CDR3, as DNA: TGCAGTGCTCGCCGGGTGGCAGCTCAAGAGACCCAGTACTTC.

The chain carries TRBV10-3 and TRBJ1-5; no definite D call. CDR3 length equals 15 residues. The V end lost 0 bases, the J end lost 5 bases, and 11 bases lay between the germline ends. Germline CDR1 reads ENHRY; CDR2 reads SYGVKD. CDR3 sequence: CAISESSGGYQPQHF. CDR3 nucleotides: TGTGCCATCAGTGAGTCGTCGGGTGGGTATCAGCCCCAGCATTTT.

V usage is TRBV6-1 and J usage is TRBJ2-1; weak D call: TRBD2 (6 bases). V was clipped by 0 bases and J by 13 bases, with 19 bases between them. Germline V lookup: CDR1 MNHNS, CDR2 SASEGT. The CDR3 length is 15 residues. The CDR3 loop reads CASSEAHDPGETQFF. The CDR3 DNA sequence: TGTGCCAGCAGTGAAGCCCATGATCCGGGGGAGACCCAGTTCTTC.

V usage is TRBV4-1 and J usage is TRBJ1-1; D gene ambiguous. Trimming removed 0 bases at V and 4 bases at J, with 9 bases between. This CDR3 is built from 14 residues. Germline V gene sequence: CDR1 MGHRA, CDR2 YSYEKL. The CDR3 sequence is CASSQESGITEAFF. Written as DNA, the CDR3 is TGCGCCAGCAGCCAAGAAAGTGGGATCACTGAAGCTTTCTTT.

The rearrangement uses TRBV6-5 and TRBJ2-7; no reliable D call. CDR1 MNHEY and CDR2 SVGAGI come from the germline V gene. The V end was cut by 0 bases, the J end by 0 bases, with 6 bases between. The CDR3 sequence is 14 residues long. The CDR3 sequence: CASSYSTSSYEQYF. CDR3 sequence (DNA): TGTGCCAGCAGTTACTCGACCTCCTCCTACGAGCAGTACTTC.

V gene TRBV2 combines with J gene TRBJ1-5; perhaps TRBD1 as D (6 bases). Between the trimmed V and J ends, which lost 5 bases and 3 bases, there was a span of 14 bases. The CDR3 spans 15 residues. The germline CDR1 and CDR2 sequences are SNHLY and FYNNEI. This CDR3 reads CASSRGDTNNQPQHF. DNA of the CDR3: TGTGCCAGCAGTAGGGGGGACACTAACAATCAGCCCCAGCATTTT.

The CDR3 DNA sequence: TGTGCCAGCAGCGGACAGGGCCATAGCTCCTATAATTCACCCCTCCACTTT. Protein sequence: CASSGQGHSSYNSPLHF. The chain couples TRBV12-3 or TRBV12-4 to TRBJ1-6, with 8 bases that match TRBD1. J was trimmed by 0 bases and V by 6 bases; bases with no gene match: 7. This CDR3 comprises 17 residues.

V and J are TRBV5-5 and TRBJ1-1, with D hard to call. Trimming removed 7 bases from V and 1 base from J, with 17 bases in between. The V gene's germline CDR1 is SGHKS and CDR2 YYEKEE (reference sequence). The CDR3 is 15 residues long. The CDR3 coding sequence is TGTGCCAGCCAAGAGGGTCCGTCCGGGAACACTGAAGCTTTCTTT. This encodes CASQEGPSGNTEAFF.

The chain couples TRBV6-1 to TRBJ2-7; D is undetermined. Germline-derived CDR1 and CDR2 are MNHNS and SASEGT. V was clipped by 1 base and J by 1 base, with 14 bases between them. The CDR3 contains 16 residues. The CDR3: CASSEDATDYSYEQYF. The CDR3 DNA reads TGTGCCAGCAGTGAAGATGCAACCGATTATTCCTACGAGCAGTACTTC.

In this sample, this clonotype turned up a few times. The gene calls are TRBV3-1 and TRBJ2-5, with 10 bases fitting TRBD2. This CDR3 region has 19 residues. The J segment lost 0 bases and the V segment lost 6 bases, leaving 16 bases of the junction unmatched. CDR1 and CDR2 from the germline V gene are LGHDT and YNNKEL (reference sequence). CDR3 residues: CASSPGLAGGLTYQETQYF. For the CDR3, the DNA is TGTGCCAGCAGTCCGGGTTTAGCGGGGGGCCTTACGTACCAAGAGACCCAGTACTTC.

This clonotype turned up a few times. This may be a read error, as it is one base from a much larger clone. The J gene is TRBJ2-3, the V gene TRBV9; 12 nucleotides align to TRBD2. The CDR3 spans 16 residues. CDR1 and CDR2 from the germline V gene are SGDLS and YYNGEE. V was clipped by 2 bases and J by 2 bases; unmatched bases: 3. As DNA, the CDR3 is TGTGCCAGCAGCGTCCTAGCGGGGGGGCCCACAGATACGCAGTATTTT. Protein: CASSVLAGGPTDTQYF.

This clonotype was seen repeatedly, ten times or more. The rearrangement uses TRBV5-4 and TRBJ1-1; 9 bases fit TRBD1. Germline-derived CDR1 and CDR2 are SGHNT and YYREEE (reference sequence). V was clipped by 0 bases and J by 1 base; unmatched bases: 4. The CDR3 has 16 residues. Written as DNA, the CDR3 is TGTGCCAGCAGCTTGGGGACAGGGGTCAGGAACACTGAAGCTTTCTTT. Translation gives CASSLGTGVRNTEAFF.

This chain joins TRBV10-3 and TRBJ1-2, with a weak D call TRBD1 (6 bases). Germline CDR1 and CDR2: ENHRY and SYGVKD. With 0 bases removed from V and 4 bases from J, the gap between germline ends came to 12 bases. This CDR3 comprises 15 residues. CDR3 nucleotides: TGTGCCATCAGTGAGTCACAGGGAGCTATCTATGGCTACACCTTC. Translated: CAISESQGAIYGYTF.

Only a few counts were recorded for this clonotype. CDR3 DNA sequence: TGTGCCAGCAGCTTAGTGGGGGGCCCAGATACGCAGTATTTT. Residues: CASSLVGGPDTQYF. The chain couples TRBV7-2 to TRBJ2-3; D may correspond to TRBD1 or TRBD2 (6 bases each). The CDR3 loop spans 14 amino acids. Germline V lookup: CDR1 SGHTA, CDR2 FQGNSA. V was pared by 1 base and J by 4 bases, with 9 bases between.

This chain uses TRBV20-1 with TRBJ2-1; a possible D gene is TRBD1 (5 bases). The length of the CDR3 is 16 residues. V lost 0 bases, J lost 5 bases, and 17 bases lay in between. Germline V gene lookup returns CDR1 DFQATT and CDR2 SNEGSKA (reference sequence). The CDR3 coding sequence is TGCAGTGCTAGAGATCCCCAGGCCCAAGGGGACAATGAGCAGTTCTTC. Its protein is CSARDPQAQGDNEQFF.

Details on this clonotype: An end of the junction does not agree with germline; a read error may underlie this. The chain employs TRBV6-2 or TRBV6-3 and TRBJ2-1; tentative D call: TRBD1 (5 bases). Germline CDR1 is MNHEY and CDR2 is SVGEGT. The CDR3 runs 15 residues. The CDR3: CTSSPDRKSYNEQFF. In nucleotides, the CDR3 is TGTACCAGCAGCCCCGACAGAAAGTCCTACAATGAGCAGTTCTTC.

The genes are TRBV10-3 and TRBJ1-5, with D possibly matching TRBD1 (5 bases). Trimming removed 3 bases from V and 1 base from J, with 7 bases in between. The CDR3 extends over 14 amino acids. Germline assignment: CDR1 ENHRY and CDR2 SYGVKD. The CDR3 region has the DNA TGTGCCATCAGTGAAGGGGACAGCAATCAGCCCCAGCATTTT. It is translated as CAISEGDSNQPQHF.

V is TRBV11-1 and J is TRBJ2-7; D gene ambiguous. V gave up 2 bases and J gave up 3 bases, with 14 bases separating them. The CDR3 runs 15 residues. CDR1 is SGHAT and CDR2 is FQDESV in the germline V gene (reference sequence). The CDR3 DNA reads TGTGCCAGCAGCTTAATGGTGGGGTCGGACTACGAGCAGTACTTC. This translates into CASSLMVGSDYEQYF. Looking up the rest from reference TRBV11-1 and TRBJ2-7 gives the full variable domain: EAEVAQSPRYKITEKSQAVAFWCDPISGHATLYWYRQILGQGPELLVQFQDESVVDDSQLPKDRFSAERLKGVDSTLKIQPAELGDSAMYLCASSLMVGSDYEQYFGPGTRLTVT.

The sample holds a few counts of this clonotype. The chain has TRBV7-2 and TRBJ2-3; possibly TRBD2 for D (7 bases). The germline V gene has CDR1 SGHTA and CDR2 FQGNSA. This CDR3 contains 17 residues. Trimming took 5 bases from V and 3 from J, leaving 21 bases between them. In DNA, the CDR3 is TGTGCCAGCAGCCCCGTTTTGGGGGGGGGCCGAACAGATACGCAGTATTTT. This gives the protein CASSPVLGGGRTDTQYF.

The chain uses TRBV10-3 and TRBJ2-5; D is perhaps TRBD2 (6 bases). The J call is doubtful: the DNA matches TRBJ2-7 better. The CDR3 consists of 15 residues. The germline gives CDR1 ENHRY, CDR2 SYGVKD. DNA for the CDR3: TGTGCCACCGGTGACTTAGCGGTCCGGGTCTACGAGCAGTACTTC. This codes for CATGDLAVRVYEQYF.

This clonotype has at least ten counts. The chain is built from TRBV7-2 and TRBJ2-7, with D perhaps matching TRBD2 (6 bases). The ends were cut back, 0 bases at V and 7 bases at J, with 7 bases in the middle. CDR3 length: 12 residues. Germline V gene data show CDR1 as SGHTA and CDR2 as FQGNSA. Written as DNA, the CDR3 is TGTGCCAGCAGCTTAGCCAGCGGGGAGCAGTACTTC. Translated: CASSLASGEQYF.

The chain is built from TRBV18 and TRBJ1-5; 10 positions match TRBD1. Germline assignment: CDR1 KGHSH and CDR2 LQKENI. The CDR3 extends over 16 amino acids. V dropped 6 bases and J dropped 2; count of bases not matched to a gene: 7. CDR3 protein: CASSVAGTGGNQPQHF. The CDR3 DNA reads TGTGCCAGCTCCGTGGCCGGGACAGGGGGCAATCAGCCCCAGCATTTT.

The CDR3 spells CSARLLLSYEQYF. For the CDR3, the DNA is TGCAGTGCTAGATTACTACTCTCCTACGAGCAGTACTTC. The rearrangement links TRBV20-1 to TRBJ2-7; D remains unclear. Germline V gene lookup returns CDR1 DFQATT and CDR2 SNEGSKA (reference sequence). The length of the CDR3 is 13 residues. The ends were cut back, 2 bases at V and 0 bases at J, with 8 bases in the middle.

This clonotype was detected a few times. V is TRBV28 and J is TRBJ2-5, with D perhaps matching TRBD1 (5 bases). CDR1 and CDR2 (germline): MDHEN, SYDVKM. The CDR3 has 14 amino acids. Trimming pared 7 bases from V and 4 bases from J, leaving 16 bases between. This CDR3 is CASNHLGRGETQYF. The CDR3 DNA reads TGTGCCAGCAACCACTTGGGGCGAGGAGAGACCCAGTACTTC.

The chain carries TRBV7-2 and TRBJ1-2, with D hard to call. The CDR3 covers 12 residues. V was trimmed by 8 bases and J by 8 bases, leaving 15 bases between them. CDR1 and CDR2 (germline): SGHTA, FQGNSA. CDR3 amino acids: CASSQDWGGYTF. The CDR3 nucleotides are TGTGCCAGCTCGCAGGATTGGGGAGGCTACACCTTC.

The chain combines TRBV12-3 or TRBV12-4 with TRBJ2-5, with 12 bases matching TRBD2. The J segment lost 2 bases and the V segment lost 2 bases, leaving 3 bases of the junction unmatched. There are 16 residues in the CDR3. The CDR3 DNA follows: TGTGCCAGCAGTTTATTTCTAGCGGGGGGGCAAGAGACCCAGTACTTC. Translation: CASSLFLAGGQETQYF.

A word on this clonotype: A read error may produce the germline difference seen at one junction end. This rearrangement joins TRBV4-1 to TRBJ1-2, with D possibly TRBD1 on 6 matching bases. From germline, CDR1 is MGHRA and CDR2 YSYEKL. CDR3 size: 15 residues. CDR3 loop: CASSQDFGQTYGYTF. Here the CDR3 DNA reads TGCGCCAGCAGTCAAGATTTCGGACAGACCTATGGCTACACCTTC.

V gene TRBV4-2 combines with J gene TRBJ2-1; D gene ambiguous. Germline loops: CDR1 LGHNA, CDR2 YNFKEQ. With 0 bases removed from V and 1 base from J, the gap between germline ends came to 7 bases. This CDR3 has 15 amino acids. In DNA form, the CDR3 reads TGTGCCAGCAGCCAAGAAAAAAGTTCCTACAATGAGCAGTTCTTC. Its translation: CASSQEKSSYNEQFF.

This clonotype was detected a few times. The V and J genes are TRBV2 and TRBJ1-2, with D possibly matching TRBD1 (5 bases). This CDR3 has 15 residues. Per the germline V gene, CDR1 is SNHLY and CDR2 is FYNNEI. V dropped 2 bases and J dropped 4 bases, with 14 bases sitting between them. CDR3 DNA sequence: TGTGCCAGCAGTGAATGGGCAGGGCAGTCCTATGGCTACACCTTC. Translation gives CASSEWAGQSYGYTF.

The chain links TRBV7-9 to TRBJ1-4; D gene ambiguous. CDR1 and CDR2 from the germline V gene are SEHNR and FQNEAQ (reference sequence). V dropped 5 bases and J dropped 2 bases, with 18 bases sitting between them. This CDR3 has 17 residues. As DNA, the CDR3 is TGTGCCAGCAGCACGGGTCTCGGAAGGACGACTAATGAAAAACTGTTTTTT. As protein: CASSTGLGRTTNEKLFF. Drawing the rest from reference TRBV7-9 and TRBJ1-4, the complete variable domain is DTGVSQNPRHKITKRGQNVTFRCDPISEHNRLYWYRQTLGQGPEFLTYFQNEAQLEKSRLLSDRFSAERPKGSFSTLEIQRTEQGDSAMYLCASSTGLGRTTNEKLFFGSGTQLSVL.

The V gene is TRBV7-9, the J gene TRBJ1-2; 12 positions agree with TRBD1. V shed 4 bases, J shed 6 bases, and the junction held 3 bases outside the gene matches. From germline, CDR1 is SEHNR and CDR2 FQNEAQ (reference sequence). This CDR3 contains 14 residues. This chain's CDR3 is CASSSGQGAHGYTF. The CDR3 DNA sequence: TGTGCCAGCAGCTCGGGACAGGGGGCTCATGGCTACACCTTC.

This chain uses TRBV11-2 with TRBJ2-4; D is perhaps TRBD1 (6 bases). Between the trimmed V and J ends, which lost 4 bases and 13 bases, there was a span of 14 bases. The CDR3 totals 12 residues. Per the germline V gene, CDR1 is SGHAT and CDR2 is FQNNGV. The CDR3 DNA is TGTGCCAGCAGCTGGGGGCTTTCAGAGCAGTACTTC. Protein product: CASSWGLSEQYF.